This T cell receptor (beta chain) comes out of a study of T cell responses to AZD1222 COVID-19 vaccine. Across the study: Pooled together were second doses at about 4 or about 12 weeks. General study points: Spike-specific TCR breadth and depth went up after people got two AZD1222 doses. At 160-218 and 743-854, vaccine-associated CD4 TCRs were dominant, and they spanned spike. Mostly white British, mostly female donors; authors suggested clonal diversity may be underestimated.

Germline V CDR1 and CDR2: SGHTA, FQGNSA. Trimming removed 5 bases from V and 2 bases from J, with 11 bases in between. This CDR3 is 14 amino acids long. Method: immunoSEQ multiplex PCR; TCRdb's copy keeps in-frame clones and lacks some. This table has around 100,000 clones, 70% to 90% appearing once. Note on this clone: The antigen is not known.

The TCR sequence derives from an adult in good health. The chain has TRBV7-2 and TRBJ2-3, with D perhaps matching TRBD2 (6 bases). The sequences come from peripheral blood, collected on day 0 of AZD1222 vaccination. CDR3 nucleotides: TGTGCCAGCAGCGTTAGCGGCTTCACAGATACGCAGTATTTT. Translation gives CASSVSGFTDTQYF.